The 9 T cell receptor beta chains below come from one sample, sequenced in a study of CD8 T cells in Susac syndrome. RNA in amounts of roughly 0.5 to 1 ug was reverse transcribed with random hexamers. MiXCR, applied by TCRdb to the immunoSEQ multiplex PCR reads, yields one record per CDR3 protein. The sample yields over 350,000 distinct CDR3 sequences, around 85% seen once. Sequencing input: CD8+ T cells from PBMCs. The receptor source for this set is a human donor with multiple sclerosis.

The rearrangement links TRBV6-1 to TRBJ2-5; a possible D gene is TRBD2 (5 bases). The length of the CDR3 is 13 residues. Germline V gene lookup returns CDR1 MNHNS and CDR2 SASEGT. Trimming pared 6 bases from V and 4 bases from J, leaving 12 bases between. Here the CDR3 DNA reads TGTGCCAGCAGAGCCCGGGGTGGAGAGACCCAGTACTTC. Amino acid sequence: CASRARGGETQYF.

This chain uses TRBV3-1 with TRBJ2-1; D ambiguous. Germline V gene data show CDR1 as LGHDT and CDR2 as YNNKEL (reference sequence). This CDR3 has 11 residues. V gave up 2 bases and J gave up 9 bases, with 5 bases separating them. The CDR3 sequence: CASSQIREQFF. For the CDR3, the DNA is TGTGCCAGCAGCCAAATACGTGAGCAGTTCTTC.

The V call is TRBV19, the J call TRBJ1-2; no definite D call. This CDR3 is 13 amino acids long. CDR1 is LNHDA, CDR2 SQIVND, per germline (reference sequence). V was cut by 5 bases and J by 11 bases, with 18 bases left in between. CDR3 sequence reads: CASSVQPTPLYTF. The CDR3 nucleotides read TGTGCCAGTAGTGTACAGCCCACTCCGCTGTACACCTTC.

The chain recombines TRBV6-5 with TRBJ2-3, with 11 nucleotides matching TRBD1. V lost 4 bases, J lost 3 bases, and 9 bases stayed unmatched. Germline V gene data show CDR1 as MNHEY and CDR2 as SVGAGI. This CDR3 has 17 amino acids. CDR3 nucleotide sequence: TGTGCCAGCAGTTCCCCTAGCCGGGACAGGGGGACAGATACGCAGTATTTT. This sequence encodes CASSSPSRDRGTDTQYF.

This clonotype has a handful of counts. The chain is built from TRBV7-6 and TRBJ2-7, with D uncertain. From germline, CDR1 is SGHVS and CDR2 FNYEAQ. V lost 4 bases and J lost 0, with 10 bases in between. CDR3 size: 14 residues. The CDR3 is CASSSALNSYEQYF. CDR3 coding DNA: TGTGCCAGCAGCTCAGCATTGAACTCCTACGAGCAGTACTTC.

The rearrangement joins TRBV28 to TRBJ1-5, with D perhaps TRBD1 (5 bases). The CDR3 extends over 17 amino acids. Germline CDR1 reads MDHEN; CDR2 reads SYDVKM. V dropped 7 bases and J dropped 1 base, with 20 bases sitting between them. CDR3 sequence: CASNPWGVLASNQPQHF. In DNA, the CDR3 is TGTGCCAGCAACCCCTGGGGGGTTCTTGCAAGCAATCAGCCCCAGCATTTT. Filled out from reference TRBV28 and TRBJ1-5, the complete variable domain reads DVKVTQSSRYLVKRTGEKVFLECVQDMDHENMFWYRQDPGLGLRLIYFSYDVKMKEKGDIPEGYSVSREKKERFSLILESASTNQTSMYLCASNPWGVLASNQPQHFGDGTRLSIL.

The rearrangement joins TRBV6-1 to TRBJ1-2; D perhaps matches TRBD1 (5 bases). The V gene's germline CDR1 is MNHNS and CDR2 SASEGT. The CDR3 covers 15 residues. Between the trimmed V and J ends, which lost 1 base and 7 bases, there was a span of 16 bases. The CDR3 region is CASSEVTVGISGYTF. CDR3 coding DNA: TGTGCCAGCAGTGAAGTGACAGTTGGTATTTCTGGCTACACCTTC.

The V and J genes are TRBV11-3 and TRBJ2-3, with TRBD1 identical over 9 bases. This CDR3 is built from 14 residues. The ends lost 5 bases at V and 4 bases at J; junction bases unmatched: 4. The germline V gene encodes CDR1 SGHNT and CDR2 YENEEA. The CDR3 loop is CASSPRQGADTQYF. For the CDR3, the DNA is TGTGCCAGCAGCCCACGACAGGGGGCAGATACGCAGTATTTT.

The V call is TRBV11-1, the J call TRBJ2-2; D not resolved. CDR1 is SGHAT and CDR2 is FQDESV in the germline V gene (reference sequence). Trimming removed 4 bases from V and 6 bases from J, with 6 bases in between. This CDR3 has 12 residues. CDR3 region: CASSSRPGELFF. The CDR3 DNA reads as TGTGCCAGCAGCTCGCGCCCCGGGGAGCTGTTTTTT.